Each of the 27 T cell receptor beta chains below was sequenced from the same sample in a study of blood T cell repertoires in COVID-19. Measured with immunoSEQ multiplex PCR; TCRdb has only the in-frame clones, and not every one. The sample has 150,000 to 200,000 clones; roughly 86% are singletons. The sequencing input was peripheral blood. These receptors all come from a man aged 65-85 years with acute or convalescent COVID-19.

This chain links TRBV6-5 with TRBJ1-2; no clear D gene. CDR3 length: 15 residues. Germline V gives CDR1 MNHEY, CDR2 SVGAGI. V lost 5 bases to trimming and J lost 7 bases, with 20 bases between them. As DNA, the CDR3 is TGTGCCAGCAGTCAACATACAGTGTCCTCTGGTGGCTACACCTTC. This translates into CASSQHTVSSGGYTF.

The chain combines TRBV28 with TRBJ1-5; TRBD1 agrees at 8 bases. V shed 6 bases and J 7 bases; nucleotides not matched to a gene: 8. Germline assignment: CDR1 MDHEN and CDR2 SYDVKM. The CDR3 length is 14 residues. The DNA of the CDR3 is TGTGCCAGCAGGAAACAGGGGGGGAGGCAGCCCCAGCATTTT. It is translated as CASRKQGGRQPQHF.

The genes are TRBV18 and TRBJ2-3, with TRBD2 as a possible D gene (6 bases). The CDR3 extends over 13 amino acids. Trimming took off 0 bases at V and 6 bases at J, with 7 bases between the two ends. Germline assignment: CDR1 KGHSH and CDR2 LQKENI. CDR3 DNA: TGTGCCAGCTCACCACCGGCGGGGGATACGCAGTATTTT. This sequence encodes CASSPPAGDTQYF.

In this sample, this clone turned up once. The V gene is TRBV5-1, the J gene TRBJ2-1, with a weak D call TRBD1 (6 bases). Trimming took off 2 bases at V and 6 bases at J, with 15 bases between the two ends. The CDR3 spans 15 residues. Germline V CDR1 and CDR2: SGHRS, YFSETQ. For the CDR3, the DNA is TGCGCCAGCAGCTTCCGGGACACATACTCCAATGAGCAGTTCTTC. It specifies CASSFRDTYSNEQFF.

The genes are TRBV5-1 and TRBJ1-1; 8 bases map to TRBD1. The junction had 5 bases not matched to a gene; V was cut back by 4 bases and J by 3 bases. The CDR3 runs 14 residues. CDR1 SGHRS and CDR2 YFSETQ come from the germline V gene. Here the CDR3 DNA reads TGCGCCAGCAGCGAACTGACAGGGGACACTGAAGCTTTCTTT. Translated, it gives CASSELTGDTEAFF.

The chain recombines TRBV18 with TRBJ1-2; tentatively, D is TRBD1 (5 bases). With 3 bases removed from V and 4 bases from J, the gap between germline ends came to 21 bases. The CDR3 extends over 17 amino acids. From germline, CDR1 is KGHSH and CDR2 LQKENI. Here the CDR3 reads CASSPRGREGRTYGYTF. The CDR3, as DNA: TGTGCCAGCTCACCCCGTGGCAGGGAGGGAAGAACCTATGGCTACACCTTC.

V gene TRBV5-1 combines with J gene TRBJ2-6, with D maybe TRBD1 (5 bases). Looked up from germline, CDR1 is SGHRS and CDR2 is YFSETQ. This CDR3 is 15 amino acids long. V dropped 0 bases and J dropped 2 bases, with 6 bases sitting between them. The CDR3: CASSLGGAGANVLTF. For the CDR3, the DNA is TGCGCCAGCAGCTTGGGGGGCGCTGGGGCCAACGTCCTGACTTTC.

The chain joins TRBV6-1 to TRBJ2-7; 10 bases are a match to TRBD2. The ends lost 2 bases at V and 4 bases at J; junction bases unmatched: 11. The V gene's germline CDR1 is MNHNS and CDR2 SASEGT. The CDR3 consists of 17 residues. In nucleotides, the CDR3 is TGTGCCAGCAGTGAAATTCTAGCGGGAGCGGTAGGGTACGAGCAGTACTTC. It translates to CASSEILAGAVGYEQYF.

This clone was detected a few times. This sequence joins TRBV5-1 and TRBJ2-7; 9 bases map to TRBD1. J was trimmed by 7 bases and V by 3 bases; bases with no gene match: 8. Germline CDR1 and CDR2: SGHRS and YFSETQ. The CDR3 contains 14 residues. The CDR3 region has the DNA TGCGCCAGCAGCTCGGACAGGGGACGGCGGGAGCAGTACTTC. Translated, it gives CASSSDRGRREQYF.

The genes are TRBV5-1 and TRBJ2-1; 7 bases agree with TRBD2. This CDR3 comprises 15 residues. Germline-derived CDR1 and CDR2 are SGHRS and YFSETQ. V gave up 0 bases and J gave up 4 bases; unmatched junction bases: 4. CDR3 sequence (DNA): TGCGCCAGCAGCTTGGCCCCGCGGGAGTACAATGAGCAGTTCTTC. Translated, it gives CASSLAPREYNEQFF.

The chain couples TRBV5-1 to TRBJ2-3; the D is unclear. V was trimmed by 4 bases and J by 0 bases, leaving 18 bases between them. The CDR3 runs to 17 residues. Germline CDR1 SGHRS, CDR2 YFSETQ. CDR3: CASSIRPRPTSTDTQYF. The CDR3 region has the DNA TGCGCCAGCAGCATCCGCCCCAGGCCCACTAGCACAGATACGCAGTATTTT.

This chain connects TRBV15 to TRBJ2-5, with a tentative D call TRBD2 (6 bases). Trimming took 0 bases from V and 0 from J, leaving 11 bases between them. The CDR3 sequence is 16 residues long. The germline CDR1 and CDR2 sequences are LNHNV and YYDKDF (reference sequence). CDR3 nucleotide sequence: TGTGCCACCAGCAGAGATCTTGGGGGGTACCAAGAGACCCAGTACTTC. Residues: CATSRDLGGYQETQYF.

The CDR3 loop reads CASSLDSHGYTF. CDR3 coding DNA: TGTGCCAGCAGTCTGGACAGTCATGGCTACACCTTC. The V call is TRBV6-5, the J call TRBJ1-2, with a possible D match to TRBD1 (6 bases). This CDR3 region has 12 residues. Trimming removed 5 bases from V and 6 bases from J, with 10 bases in between. Germline V gene lookup returns CDR1 MNHEY and CDR2 SVGAGI.

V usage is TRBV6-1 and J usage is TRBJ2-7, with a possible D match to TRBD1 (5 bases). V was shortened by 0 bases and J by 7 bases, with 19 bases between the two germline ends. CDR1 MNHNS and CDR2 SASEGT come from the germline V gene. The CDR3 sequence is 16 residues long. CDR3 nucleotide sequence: TGTGCCAGCAGTGAAGCACGATTCGTCAGGGCTGGGGAGCAGTACTTC. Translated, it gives CASSEARFVRAGEQYF.

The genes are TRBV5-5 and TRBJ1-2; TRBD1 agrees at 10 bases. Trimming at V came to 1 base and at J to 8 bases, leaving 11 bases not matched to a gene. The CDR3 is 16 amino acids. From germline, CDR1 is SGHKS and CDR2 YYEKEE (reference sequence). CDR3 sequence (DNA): TGTGCCAGCAGCTTGATCGCGACAGGGGGCTCAGAAGGCTACACCTTC. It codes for CASSLIATGGSEGYTF.

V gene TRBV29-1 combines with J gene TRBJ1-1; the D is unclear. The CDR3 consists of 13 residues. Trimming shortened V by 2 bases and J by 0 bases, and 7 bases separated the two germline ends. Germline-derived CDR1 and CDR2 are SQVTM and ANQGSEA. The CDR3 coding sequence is TGCAGCGTTGAATCCCAGGTGAACACTGAAGCTTTCTTT. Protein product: CSVESQVNTEAFF.

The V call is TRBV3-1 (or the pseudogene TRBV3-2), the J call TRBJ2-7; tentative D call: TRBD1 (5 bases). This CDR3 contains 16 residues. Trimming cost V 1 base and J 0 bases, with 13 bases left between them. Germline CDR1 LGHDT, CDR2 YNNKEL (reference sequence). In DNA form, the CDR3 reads TGTGCCAGCAGCCAAGGGGCAGGGTTGAGCTCCTACGAGCAGTACTTC. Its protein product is CASSQGAGLSSYEQYF.

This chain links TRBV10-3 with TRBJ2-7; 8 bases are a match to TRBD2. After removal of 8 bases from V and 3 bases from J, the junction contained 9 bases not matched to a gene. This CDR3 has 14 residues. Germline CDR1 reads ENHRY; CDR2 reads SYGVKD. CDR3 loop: CAIGGGGPIYEQYF. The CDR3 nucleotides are TGTGCCATCGGCGGCGGGGGGCCAATCTACGAGCAGTACTTC.

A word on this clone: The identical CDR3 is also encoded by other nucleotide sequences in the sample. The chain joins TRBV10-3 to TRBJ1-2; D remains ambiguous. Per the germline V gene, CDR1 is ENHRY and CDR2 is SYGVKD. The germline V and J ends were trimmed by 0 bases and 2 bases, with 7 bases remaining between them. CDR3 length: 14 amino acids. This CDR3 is CAISESTGNYGYTF. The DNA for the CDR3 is TGTGCCATCAGTGAGTCGACCGGGAACTATGGCTACACCTTC.

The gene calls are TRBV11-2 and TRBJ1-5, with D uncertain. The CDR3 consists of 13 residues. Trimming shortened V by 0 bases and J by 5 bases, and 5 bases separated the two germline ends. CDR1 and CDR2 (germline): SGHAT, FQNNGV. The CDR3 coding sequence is TGTGCCAGCAGCTTAGACCCTTATCAGCCCCAGCATTTT. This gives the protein CASSLDPYQPQHF.

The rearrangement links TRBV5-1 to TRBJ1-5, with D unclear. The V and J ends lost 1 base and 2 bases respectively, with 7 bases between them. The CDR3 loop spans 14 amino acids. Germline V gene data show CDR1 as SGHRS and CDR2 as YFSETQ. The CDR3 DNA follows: TGCGCCAGCAGCTTGAGCGGGGGCAATCAGCCCCAGCATTTT. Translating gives CASSLSGGNQPQHF.

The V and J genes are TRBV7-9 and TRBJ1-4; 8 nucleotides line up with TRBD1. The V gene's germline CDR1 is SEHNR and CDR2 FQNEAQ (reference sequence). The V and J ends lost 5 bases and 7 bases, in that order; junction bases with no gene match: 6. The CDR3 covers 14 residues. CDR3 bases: TGTGCCAGCAGCCTACAGGGGGTAGGTGAAAAACTGTTTTTT. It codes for CASSLQGVGEKLFF.

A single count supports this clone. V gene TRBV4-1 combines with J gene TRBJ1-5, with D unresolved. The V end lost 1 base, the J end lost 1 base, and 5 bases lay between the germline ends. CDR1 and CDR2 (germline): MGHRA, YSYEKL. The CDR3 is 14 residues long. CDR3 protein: CASSQGTSNQPQHF. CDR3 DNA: TGCGCCAGCAGCCAAGGAACAAGCAATCAGCCCCAGCATTTT.

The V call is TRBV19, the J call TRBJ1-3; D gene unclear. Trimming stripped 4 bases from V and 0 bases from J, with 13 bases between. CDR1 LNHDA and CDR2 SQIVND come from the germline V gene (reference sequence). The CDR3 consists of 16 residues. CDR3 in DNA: TGTGCCAGTAGTAGGACCACCGGGAGCTCTGGAAACACCATATATTTT. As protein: CASSRTTGSSGNTIYF.

Here the CDR3 reads CASTVAGGLAGGEQFF. The CDR3 DNA sequence: TGTGCCAGCACTGTAGCTGGGGGGCTAGCAGGGGGTGAGCAGTTCTTC. J is TRBJ2-1 and V is TRBV2, with a tentative D call TRBD1 (7 bases). CDR3 size: 16 residues. Germline-derived CDR1 and CDR2 are SNHLY and FYNNEI. The V end was cut by 7 bases, the J end by 9 bases, with 25 bases between.

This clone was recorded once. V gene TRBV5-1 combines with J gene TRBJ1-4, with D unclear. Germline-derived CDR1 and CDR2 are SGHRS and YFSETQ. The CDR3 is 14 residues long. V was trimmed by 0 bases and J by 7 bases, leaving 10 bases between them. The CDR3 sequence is CASSLGPGSEKLFF. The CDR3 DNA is TGCGCCAGCAGCTTGGGTCCCGGGAGTGAAAAACTGTTTTTT.

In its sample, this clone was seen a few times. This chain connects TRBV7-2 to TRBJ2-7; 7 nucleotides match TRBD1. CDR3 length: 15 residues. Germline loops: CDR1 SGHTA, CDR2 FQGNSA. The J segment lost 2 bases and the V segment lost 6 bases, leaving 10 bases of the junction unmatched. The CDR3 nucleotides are TGTGCCAGCAGTACAACCGGGGACAGAACCTACGAGCAGTACTTC. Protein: CASSTTGDRTYEQYF.